This is a list of T cell receptor beta chains from one sample in a study of read filtering for tumor transcriptome and immune sequencing. TCRdb redid the calling of the reads with MiXCR, one entry per CDR3 protein. Of roughly 82,000 distinct CDR3 sequences listed, around 12% were seen once; the top ten hold 14% to 15%. Material for sequencing was a population of CD138-negative cells sorted from bone marrow. All receptors come from a donor aged 40 or older with multiple myeloma. CDR3s include the opening cysteine and the closing phenylalanine or tryptophan. The D gene is left open where the match is weak. Not all rows give a size; the values are once, few, many and, for expanded clones, a class.

d_gene	v_gene	abundance	len	j_gene	CDR3aa	CDR3nt
NA	TRBV6-1	many	14	TRBJ2-7	CASSGRVRSYEQYF	TGTGCCAGCAGTGGCAGGGTCAGATCCTACGAGCAGTACTTC
NA	TRBV28	many	11	TRBJ2-4	CASRDSDIQYF	TGTGCCAGCCGGGACTCCGATATTCAGTACTTC
NA	TRBV5-5	many	15	TRBJ2-2	CASSFLDWNTGELFF	TGTGCCAGCAGCTTCCTGGACTGGAACACCGGGGAGCTGTTTTTT
NA	TRBV5-1	many	15	TRBJ1-2	CASSVDPTQGDGYTF	TGCGCCAGCAGCGTAGATCCGACCCAAGGCGATGGCTACACCTTC
NA	TRBV11-2	NA	15	TRBJ1-3	CASSLDPGYGNTIYF	TGTGCCAGCAGCTTAGATCCGGGGTATGGAAACACCATATATTTT
TRBD2	TRBV11-2	many	19	TRBJ2-1	CASSLMGLADRSSYNEQFF	TGTGCCAGCAGCTTAATGGGACTAGCGGATAGGAGCTCCTACAATGAGCAGTTCTTC
NA	TRBV4-1	many	13	TRBJ2-1	CASSPYRVNEQFF	TGCGCCAGCAGCCCCTACAGGGTTAATGAGCAGTTCTTC
NA	TRBV28	many	14	TRBJ2-3	CASSLVMRADTQYF	TGTGCCAGCAGTTTGGTTATGAGGGCGGATACGCAGTATTTT
NA	TRBV2	many	10	TRBJ2-5	CASREETQYF	TGTGCCAGCAGGGAAGAGACCCAGTACTTC
NA	TRBV11-3	many	12	TRBJ2-2	CASSLGTGELFF	TGTGCCAGCAGTTTGGGCACCGGGGAGCTGTTTTTT
NA	TRBV5-1	many	15	TRBJ1-5	CASSLEGVGNQPQHF	TGCGCCAGCAGCTTGGAGGGGGTTGGCAATCAGCCCCAGCATTTT
TRBD1	TRBV25-1	many	16	TRBJ2-2	CASSQAPGQDTGELFF	TGTGCCAGCAGCCAGGCACCGGGACAGGACACCGGGGAGCTGTTTTTT
TRBD2	TRBV7-2	many	16	TRBJ2-1	CASSKGGRSSRGEQFF	TGTGCCTCGAGCAAAGGCGGGAGGTCTTCCCGCGGTGAGCAGTTCTTC
TRBD2	TRBV3-1	many	13	TRBJ2-1	CASSSGTKLWQFF	TGTGCCAGCAGCTCCGGGACTAAACTCTGGCAGTTCTTC
NA	TRBV28	NA	13	TRBJ2-5	CARKPGPAETQYF	TGTGCCCGCAAACCGGGACCCGCGGAGACCCAGTACTTC
NA	TRBV5-1	many	15	TRBJ2-1	CASSLVPGVGNEQFF	TGCGCCAGCAGCTTGGTTCCGGGAGTGGGAAATGAGCAGTTCTTC
TRBD1	TRBV11-1	many	15	TRBJ2-7	CASSTRTTGKDEQYF	TGTGCCAGCAGCACCCGAACGACAGGGAAGGACGAGCAGTACTTC
NA	TRBV21-1	many	17	TRBJ2-3	CASSKPSFGQGEDTQYF	TGTGCCAGCAGCAAACCGTCTTTTGGGCAGGGGGAAGATACGCAGTATTTT
NA	TRBV29-1	many	12	TRBJ1-2	CSVINLSYGYTF	TGCAGCGTTATTAACCTCTCCTATGGCTACACCTTC
TRBD2	TRBV29-1	many	13	TRBJ2-7	CSVVGRGGDEQYF	TGCAGCGTTGTCGGGAGGGGCGGGGACGAGCAGTACTTC
TRBD2	TRBV9	many	14	TRBJ2-7	CASSSSGTSAKRYF	TGTGCCAGCAGCTCTTCCGGGACTAGCGCTAAGCGGTACTTC
NA	TRBV7-8	many	15	TRBJ2-5	CASSSQGGYQETQYF	TGTGCCAGCAGCTCGCAGGGGGGGTACCAAGAGACCCAGTACTTC
NA	TRBV7-3	many	13	TRBJ2-1	CASSVQGSNEQFF	TGTGCCAGCAGCGTTCAGGGAAGCAATGAGCAGTTCTTC
TRBD2	TRBV7-2	many	22	TRBJ2-3	CASSPSPVLRLAGVRGTDTQYF	TGTGCCAGCAGCCCAAGCCCCGTTTTGAGGCTAGCGGGAGTTCGAGGCACAGATACGCAGTATTTT
NA	TRBV28	NA	12	TRBJ2-2	CASSLTTGELFF	TGTGCCAGCAGTCTCACAACCGGGGAGCTGTTTTTT
NA	TRBV7-9	many	15	TRBJ1-5	CASSPVGGDGQPQHF	TGTGCCAGCAGCCCGGTGGGGGGGGACGGCCAGCCCCAGCATTTT
NA	TRBV18	many	14	TRBJ1-2	CASSPQEGFYGYTF	TGTGCCAGCTCACCGCAAGAAGGTTTCTATGGCTACACCTTC
NA	TRBV29-1	NA	12	TRBJ2-7	CSAVGAVGEQYF	TGCAGCGCCGTTGGGGCAGTGGGGGAGCAGTACTTC
NA	TRBV3-1	many	14	TRBJ1-1	CASSQFLWNTEAFF	TGTGCCAGCAGCCAATTTCTATGGAACACTGAAGCTTTCTTT
NA	TRBV5-1	many	14	TRBJ1-1	CASSLDRMNTEAFF	TGCGCCAGCAGCTTGGACAGGATGAACACTGAAGCTTTCTTT
NA	TRBV9	NA	17	TRBJ2-2	CASSVGTAAANTGELFF	TGTGCCAGCAGCGTAGGGACAGCCGCCGCGAACACCGGGGAGCTGTTTTTT
TRBD2	TRBV5-1	few	16	TRBJ2-1	CASSSDLSGSYNEQFF	TGCGCCAGCAGCTCTGACCTTAGCGGGAGTTACAATGAGCAGTTCTTC
TRBD2	TRBV7-9	many	16	TRBJ2-3	CASSLYSGLGTDTQYF	TGTGCCAGCAGCCTTTATAGCGGGCTGGGCACAGATACGCAGTATTTT
TRBD1	TRBV5-1	many	14	TRBJ2-3	CASSAGQGSDTQYF	TGCGCCAGCAGCGCCGGACAGGGGTCAGATACGCAGTATTTT
NA	TRBV7-6	few	13	TRBJ2-1	CASSLATFNEQFF	TGTGCCAGCAGCTTAGCGACGTTCAATGAGCAGTTCTTC
NA	TRBV15	many	16	TRBJ2-1	CATSRDLGAGNNEQFF	TGTGCCACCAGCAGAGACCTGGGGGCGGGTAACAATGAGCAGTTCTTC
TRBD2	TRBV24-1	many	15	TRBJ2-1	CATSDKRESYNEQFF	TGTGCCACCAGTGATAAGCGGGAGAGCTACAATGAGCAGTTCTTC
NA	TRBV7-9	many	19	TRBJ2-3	CASSLGRQLDPLTTDTQYF	TGTGCCAGCAGCTTAGGTCGGCAGCTGGACCCTTTAACCACAGATACGCAGTATTTT
TRBD2	TRBV20-1	many	14	TRBJ2-7	CSGEGGRIGYEQYF	TGCAGTGGCGAGGGAGGGCGAATTGGATACGAGCAGTACTTC
TRBD1	TRBV11-2	many	13	TRBJ2-2	CASSSDRARELFF	TGTGCCAGCAGCTCGGACAGGGCTAGGGAGCTGTTTTTT
TRBD2	TRBV29-1	many	13	TRBJ2-1	CSVVAGGNNEQFF	TGCAGCGTTGTGGCGGGAGGAAACAATGAGCAGTTCTTC
TRBD1	TRBV5-1	many	13	TRBJ2-1	CASSLNRGNEQFF	TGTGCCAGCAGCTTGAACAGGGGGAATGAGCAGTTCTTC